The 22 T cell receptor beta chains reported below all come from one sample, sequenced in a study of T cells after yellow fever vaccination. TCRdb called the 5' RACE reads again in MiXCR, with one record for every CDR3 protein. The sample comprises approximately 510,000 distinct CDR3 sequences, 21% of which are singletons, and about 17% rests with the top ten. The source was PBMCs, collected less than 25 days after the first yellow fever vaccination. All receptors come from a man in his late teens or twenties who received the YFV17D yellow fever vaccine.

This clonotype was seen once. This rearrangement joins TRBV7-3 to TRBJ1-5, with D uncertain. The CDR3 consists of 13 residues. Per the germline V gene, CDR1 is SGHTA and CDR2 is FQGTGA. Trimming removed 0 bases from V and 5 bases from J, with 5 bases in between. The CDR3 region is CASSLTPDQPQHF. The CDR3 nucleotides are TGTGCCAGCAGCTTAACCCCTGATCAGCCCCAGCATTTT. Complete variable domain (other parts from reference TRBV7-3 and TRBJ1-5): GAGVSQTPSNKVTEKGKYVELRCDPISGHTALYWYRQSLGQGPEFLIYFQGTGAADDSGLPNDRFFAVRPEGSVSTLKIQRTERGDSAVYLCASSLTPDQPQHFGDGTRLSIL.

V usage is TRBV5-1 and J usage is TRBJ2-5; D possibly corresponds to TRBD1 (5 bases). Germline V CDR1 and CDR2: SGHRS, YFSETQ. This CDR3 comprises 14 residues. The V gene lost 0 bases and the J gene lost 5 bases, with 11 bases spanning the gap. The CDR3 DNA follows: TGCGCCAGCAGCTTGGAGCAGGGCGAGGAGACCCAGTACTTC. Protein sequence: CASSLEQGEETQYF. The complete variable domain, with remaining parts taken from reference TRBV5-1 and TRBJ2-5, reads KAGVTQTPRYLIKTRGQQVTLSCSPISGHRSVSWYQQTPGQGLQFLFEYFSETQRNKGNFPGRFSGRQFSNSRSEMNVSTLELGDSALYLCASSLEQGEETQYFGPGTRLLVL.

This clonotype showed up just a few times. CDR3 residues: CASSQGSGGYGYTF. The CDR3 nucleotides read TGTGCCAGCAGCCAAGGCTCAGGGGGCTATGGCTACACCTTC. This chain links TRBV3-1 with TRBJ1-2, with 7 bases fitting TRBD1. The CDR3 has 14 residues. Trimming at V came to 1 base and at J to 4 bases, leaving 3 bases not matched to a gene. Germline CDR1 is LGHDT and CDR2 is YNNKEL (reference sequence).

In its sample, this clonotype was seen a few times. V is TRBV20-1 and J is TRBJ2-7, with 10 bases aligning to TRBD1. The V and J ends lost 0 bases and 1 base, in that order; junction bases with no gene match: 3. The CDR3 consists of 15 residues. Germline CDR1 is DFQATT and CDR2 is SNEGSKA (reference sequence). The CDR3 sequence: CSARDRQGASYEQYF. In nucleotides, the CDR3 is TGCAGTGCTAGAGATCGACAGGGGGCTTCCTACGAGCAGTACTTC.

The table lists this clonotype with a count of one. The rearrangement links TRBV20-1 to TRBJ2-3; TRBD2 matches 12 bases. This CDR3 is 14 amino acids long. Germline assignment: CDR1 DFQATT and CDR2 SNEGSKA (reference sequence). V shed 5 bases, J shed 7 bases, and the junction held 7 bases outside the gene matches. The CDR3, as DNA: TGCAGTGCTTGGCTAGCGGGGGGGTATTATACGCAGTATTTT. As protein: CSAWLAGGYYTQYF.

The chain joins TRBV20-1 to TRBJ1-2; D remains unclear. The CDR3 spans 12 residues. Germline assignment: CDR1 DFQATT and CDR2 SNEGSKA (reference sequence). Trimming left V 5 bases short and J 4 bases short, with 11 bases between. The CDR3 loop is CSAVRDVYGYTF. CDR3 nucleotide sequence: TGCAGTGCTGTCAGAGATGTCTATGGCTACACCTTC.

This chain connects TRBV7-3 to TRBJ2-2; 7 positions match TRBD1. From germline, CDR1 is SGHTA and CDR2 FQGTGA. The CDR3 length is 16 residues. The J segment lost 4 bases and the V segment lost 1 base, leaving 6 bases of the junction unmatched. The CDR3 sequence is CASSLNPAGGTGELFF. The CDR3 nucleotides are TGTGCCAGCAGCTTAAACCCCGCAGGGGGCACCGGGGAGCTGTTTTTT.

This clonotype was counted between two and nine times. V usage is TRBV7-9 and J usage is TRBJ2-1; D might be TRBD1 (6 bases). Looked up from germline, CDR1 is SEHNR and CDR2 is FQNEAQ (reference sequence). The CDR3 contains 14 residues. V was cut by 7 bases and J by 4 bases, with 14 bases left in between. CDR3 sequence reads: CASISQGSYNEQFF. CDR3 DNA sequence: TGTGCCAGCATCTCGCAGGGGTCTTACAATGAGCAGTTCTTC.

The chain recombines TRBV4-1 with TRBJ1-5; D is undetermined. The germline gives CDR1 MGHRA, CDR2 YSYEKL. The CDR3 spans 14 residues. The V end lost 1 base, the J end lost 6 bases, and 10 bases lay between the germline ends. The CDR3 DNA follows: TGCGCCAGCAGCCAAGTACGGACGGGTCAGCCCCAGCATTTT. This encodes CASSQVRTGQPQHF.

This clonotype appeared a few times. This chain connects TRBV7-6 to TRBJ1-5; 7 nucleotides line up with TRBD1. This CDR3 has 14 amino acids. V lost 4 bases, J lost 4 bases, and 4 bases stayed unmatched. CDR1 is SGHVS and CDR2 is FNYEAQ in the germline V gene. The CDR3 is CASSSHRGNQPQHF. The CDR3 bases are TGTGCCAGCAGCTCGCACAGGGGAAATCAGCCCCAGCATTTT. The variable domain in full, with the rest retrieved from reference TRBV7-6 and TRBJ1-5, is GAGVSQSPRYKVTKRGQDVALRCDPISGHVSLYWYRQALGQGPEFLTYFNYEAQQDKSGLPNDRFSAERPEGSISTLTIQRTEQRDSAMYRCASSSHRGNQPQHFGDGTRLSIL.

The CDR3 here is CASSPRTGATYEQYV. The CDR3 DNA is TGTGCCAGCAGCCCCCGGACAGGGGCCACCTACGAGCAGTACGTC. The gene calls are TRBV7-3 and TRBJ2-7; 9 bases fit TRBD1. CDR1 and CDR2 from the germline V gene are SGHTA and FQGTGA. This CDR3 region has 15 residues. V was pared by 5 bases and J by 2 bases, with 7 bases of the junction left unmatched.

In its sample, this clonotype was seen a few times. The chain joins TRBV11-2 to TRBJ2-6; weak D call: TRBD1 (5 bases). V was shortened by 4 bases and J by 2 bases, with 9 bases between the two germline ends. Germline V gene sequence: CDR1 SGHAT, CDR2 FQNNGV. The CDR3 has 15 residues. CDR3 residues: CASSSGKTGANVLTF. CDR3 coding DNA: TGTGCCAGCAGCTCAGGGAAGACTGGGGCCAACGTCCTGACTTTC.

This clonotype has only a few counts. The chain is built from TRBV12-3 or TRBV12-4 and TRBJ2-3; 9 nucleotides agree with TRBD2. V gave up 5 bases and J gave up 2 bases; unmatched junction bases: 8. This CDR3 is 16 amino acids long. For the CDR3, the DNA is TGTGCCAGCAGTCCGACGGCGGGGGGGCACACAGATACGCAGTATTTT. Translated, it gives CASSPTAGGHTDTQYF.

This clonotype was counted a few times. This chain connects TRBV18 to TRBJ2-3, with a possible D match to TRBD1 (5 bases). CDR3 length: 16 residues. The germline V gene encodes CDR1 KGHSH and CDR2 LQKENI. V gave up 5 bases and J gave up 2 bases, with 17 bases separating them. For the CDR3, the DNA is TGTGCCAGCTCATCCGACCACAGGACCTCCACAGATACGCAGTATTTT. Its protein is CASSSDHRTSTDTQYF.

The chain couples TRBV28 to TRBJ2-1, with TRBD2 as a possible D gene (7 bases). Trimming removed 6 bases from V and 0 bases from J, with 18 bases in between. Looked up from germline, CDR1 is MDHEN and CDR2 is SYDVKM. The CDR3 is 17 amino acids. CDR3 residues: CASRQDRGGHSYNEQFF. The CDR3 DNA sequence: TGTGCCAGCAGACAAGACCGCGGGGGCCACTCCTACAATGAGCAGTTCTTC.

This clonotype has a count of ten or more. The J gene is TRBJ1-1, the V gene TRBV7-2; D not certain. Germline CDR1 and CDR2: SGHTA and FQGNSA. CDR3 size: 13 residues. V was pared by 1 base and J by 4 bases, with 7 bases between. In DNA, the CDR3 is TGTGCCAGCAGCTTAGGTGGGGTCACTGAAGCTTTCTTT. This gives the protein CASSLGGVTEAFF.

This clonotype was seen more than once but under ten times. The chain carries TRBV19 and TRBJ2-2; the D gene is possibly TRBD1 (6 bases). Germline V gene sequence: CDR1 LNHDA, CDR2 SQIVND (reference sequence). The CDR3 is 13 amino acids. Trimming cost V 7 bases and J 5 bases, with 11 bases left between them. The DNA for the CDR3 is TGTGCCAGTAATAACAGGGAGACCGGGGAGCTGTTTTTT. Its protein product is CASNNRETGELFF.

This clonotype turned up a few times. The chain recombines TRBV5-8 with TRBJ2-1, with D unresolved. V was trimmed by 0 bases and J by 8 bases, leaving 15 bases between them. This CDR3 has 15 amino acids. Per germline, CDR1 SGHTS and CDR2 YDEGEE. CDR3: CASSLGTTKDDEQFF. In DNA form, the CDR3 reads TGTGCCAGCAGCTTGGGTACAACAAAGGACGATGAGCAGTTCTTC.

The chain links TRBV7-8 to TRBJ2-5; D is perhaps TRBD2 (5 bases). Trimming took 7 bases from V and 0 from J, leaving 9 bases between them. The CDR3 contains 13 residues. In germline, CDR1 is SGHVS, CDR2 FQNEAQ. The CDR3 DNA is TGTGCCAGCAACCCCGGGGACCAAGAGACCCAGTACTTC. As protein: CASNPGDQETQYF. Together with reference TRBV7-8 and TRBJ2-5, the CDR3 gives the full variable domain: GAGVSQSPRYKVAKRGQDVALRCDPISGHVSLFWYQQALGQGPEFLTYFQNEAQLDKSGLPSDRFFAERPEGSVSTLKIQRTQQEDSAVYLCASNPGDQETQYFGPGTRLLVL.

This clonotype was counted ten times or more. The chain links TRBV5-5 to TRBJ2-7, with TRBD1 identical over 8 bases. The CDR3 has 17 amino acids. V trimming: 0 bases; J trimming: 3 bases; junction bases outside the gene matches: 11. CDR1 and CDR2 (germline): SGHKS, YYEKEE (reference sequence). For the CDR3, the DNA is TGTGCCAGCAGCTTGGTCCCCGGGACAGGAGTCCTCTACGAGCAGTACGTC. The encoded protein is CASSLVPGTGVLYEQYV.

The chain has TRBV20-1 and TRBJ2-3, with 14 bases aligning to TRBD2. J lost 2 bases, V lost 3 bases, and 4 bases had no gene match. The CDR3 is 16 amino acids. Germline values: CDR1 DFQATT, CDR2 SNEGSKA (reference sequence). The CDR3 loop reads CSARGLAGEYTDTQYF. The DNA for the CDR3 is TGCAGTGCTAGGGGACTAGCGGGGGAGTACACAGATACGCAGTATTTT.

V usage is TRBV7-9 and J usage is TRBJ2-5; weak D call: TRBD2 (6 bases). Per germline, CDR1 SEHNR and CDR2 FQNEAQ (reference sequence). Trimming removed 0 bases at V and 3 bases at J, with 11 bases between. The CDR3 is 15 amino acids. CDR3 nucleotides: TGTGCCAGCAGCTTAGCGGGGGGTCCAAAAGAGACCCAGTACTTC. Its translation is CASSLAGGPKETQYF.